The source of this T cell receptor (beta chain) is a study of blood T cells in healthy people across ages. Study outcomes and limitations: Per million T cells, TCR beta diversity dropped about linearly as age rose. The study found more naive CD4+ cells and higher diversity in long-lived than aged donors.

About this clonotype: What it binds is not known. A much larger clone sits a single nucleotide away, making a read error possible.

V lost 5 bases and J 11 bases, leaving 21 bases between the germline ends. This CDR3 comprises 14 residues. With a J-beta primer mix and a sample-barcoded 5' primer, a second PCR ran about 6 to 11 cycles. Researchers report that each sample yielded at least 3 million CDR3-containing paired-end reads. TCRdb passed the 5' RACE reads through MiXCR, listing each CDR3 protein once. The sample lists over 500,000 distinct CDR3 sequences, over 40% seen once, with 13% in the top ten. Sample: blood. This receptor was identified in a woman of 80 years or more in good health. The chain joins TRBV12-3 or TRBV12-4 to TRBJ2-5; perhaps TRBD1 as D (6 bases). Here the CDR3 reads CASSPSTRGYEQYF. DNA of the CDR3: TGTGCCAGCAGTCCCTCCACCAGGGGTTATGAGCAGTACTTC.